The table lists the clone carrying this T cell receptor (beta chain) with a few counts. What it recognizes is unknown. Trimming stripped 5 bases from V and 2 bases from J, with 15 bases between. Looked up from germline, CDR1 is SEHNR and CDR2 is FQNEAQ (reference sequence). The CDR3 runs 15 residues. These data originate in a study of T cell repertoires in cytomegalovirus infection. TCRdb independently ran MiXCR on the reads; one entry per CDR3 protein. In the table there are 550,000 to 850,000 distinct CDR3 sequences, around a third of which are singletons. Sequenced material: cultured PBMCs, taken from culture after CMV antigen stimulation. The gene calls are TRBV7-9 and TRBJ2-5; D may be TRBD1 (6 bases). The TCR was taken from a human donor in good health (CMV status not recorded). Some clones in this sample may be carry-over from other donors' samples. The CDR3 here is CASSRALDSQETQYF. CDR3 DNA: TGTGCCAGCAGCAGGGCACTGGACAGTCAAGAGACCCAGTACTTC.